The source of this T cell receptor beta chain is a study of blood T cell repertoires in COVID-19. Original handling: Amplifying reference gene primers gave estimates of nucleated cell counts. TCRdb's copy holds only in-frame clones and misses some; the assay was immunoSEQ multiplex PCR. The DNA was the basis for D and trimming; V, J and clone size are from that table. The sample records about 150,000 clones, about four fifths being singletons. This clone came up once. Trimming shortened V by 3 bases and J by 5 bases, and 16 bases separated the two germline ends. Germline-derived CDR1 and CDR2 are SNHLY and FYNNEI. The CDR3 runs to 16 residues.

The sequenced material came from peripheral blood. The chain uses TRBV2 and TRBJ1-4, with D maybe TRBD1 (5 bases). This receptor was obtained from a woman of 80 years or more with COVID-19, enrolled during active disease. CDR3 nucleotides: TGTGCCAGCAGTGACCCACCTGACAGATGGAATGAAAAACTGTTTTTT. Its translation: CASSDPPDRWNEKLFF.